Below, 2 T cell receptor beta chains from the same sample are listed, as sequenced in a study of blood T cell repertoires in COVID-19. The repertoire was sequenced with immunoSEQ multiplex PCR; TCRdb's copy has only in-frame clones and lacks some. The repertoire has around 120,000 clones, around 64% of them found once; the top ten carry approximately 0.86%. Sample: peripheral blood. These TCRs come from a human donor with acute or convalescent COVID-19. The donor label of this sample is uncertain.

V and J are TRBV5-1 and TRBJ2-2; 8 bases fit TRBD2. CDR3 size: 15 residues. The V and J ends lost 6 bases and 5 bases, in that order; junction bases with no gene match: 9. Germline V gene lookup returns CDR1 SGHRS and CDR2 YFSETQ. The chain's CDR3 is CASKRGGESTGELFF. CDR3 DNA: TGCGCCAGCAAACGGGGGGGCGAGTCGACCGGGGAGCTGTTTTTT.

V and J are TRBV5-1 and TRBJ2-3, with 11 nucleotides matching TRBD2. The CDR3 contains 17 residues. The V segment lost 5 bases and the J segment 1 base; nucleotides outside the gene matches: 9. From germline, CDR1 is SGHRS and CDR2 YFSETQ. The DNA of the CDR3 is TGCGCCAGCAGAATGTTTAGCGGGGGGGCCGGCACAGATACGCAGTATTTT. It specifies CASRMFSGGAGTDTQYF.